Each of the 27 T cell receptor beta chains below was sequenced from the same sample in a study of blood T cell repertoires in COVID-19. Libraries were prepared by immunoSEQ multiplex PCR; TCRdb keeps only in-frame clonotypes and omits some of them. The sample yields around 700,000 clones, more than 80% seen once. Specimen: peripheral blood. The receptors shown here come from a woman aged 18 to 35 with acute or convalescent COVID-19.

The gene calls are TRBV27 and TRBJ1-5; no clear D. CDR3 size: 14 residues. Trimming removed 5 bases at V and 5 bases at J, with 13 bases between. Germline V gene lookup returns CDR1 MNHEY and CDR2 SMNVEV (reference sequence). The CDR3 region has the DNA TGTGCCAGCAGTACGTATGGAGGCGATCAGCCCCAGCATTTT. This encodes CASSTYGGDQPQHF.

This rearrangement joins TRBV19 to TRBJ1-2, with D unresolved. With 9 bases removed from V and 7 bases from J, the gap between germline ends came to 15 bases. The CDR3 consists of 12 residues. Germline values: CDR1 LNHDA, CDR2 SQIVND (reference sequence). The CDR3 sequence is CASTDTRSGYTF. The CDR3 DNA reads TGTGCCAGCACCGATACGCGTAGTGGCTACACCTTC.

The chain employs TRBV6-6 and TRBJ1-6; no firm D call. The CDR3 totals 16 residues. Germline values: CDR1 MNHNY, CDR2 SVGAGI (reference sequence). Trimming took off 0 bases at V and 7 bases at J, with 13 bases between the two ends. The CDR3 reads CASSYSTSHWNSPLHF. The CDR3 DNA follows: TGTGCCAGCAGTTACTCGACTAGCCATTGGAATTCACCCCTCCACTTT.

Comments on this clone: Other DNA sequences from this sample encode an identical CDR3 as well. The rearrangement links TRBV6-4 to TRBJ2-5; TRBD2 matches at 9 bases. The CDR3 is made up of 15 amino acids. With V trimmed by 3 bases and J by 1 base, 3 bases remained unmatched. In germline, CDR1 is MRHNA, CDR2 SNTAGT. CDR3 region: CASSEGSGGQETQYF. The CDR3 DNA sequence: TGTGCCAGCAGTGAAGGTAGCGGGGGCCAAGAGACCCAGTACTTC.

Notes on this clone: Other nucleotide sequences from this sample produce the same CDR3. The rearrangement joins TRBV6-5 to TRBJ1-2; the D gene is possibly TRBD1 (6 bases). This CDR3 region has 11 residues. V shed 5 bases and J shed 8 bases, with 9 bases lying between them. Germline V gene sequence: CDR1 MNHEY, CDR2 SVGAGI. The CDR3 DNA is TGTGCCAGCAGTCCAGGGGTAGGCTACACCTTC. This translates into CASSPGVGYTF.

The V and J genes are TRBV5-6 and TRBJ1-2; the match to TRBD1 covers 7 bases. The CDR3 runs 15 residues. The V gene end was trimmed by 2 bases and the J gene end by 8 bases; junction bases not matched to a gene: 12. Germline CDR1 reads SGHDT; CDR2 reads YYEEEE. For the CDR3, the DNA is TGTGCCAGCAGCTTTTTTCCCGGACAGGAGGAGGGCTACACCTTC. Its protein is CASSFFPGQEEGYTF.

The rearrangement joins TRBV7-8 to TRBJ1-2; TRBD1 might be the D (5 bases). Germline-derived CDR1 and CDR2 are SGHVS and FQNEAQ. This CDR3 has 14 residues. V lost 4 bases and J 8 bases, leaving 17 bases between the germline ends. The CDR3 region is CASSSTGVGAGYTF. DNA of the CDR3: TGTGCCAGCAGCTCTACGGGAGTAGGGGCGGGCTACACCTTC.

The V gene is TRBV10-1, the J gene TRBJ1-3; the D gene is possibly TRBD1 (6 bases). Germline-derived CDR1 and CDR2 are WNHNN and SYGVQD (reference sequence). Trimming shortened V by 9 bases and J by 1 base, and 16 bases separated the two germline ends. This CDR3 is built from 15 residues. CDR3 nucleotide sequence: TGCGCCAGGCCTACAGACAGGCGGTCTGGAAACACCATATATTTT. Protein sequence: CARPTDRRSGNTIYF.

The chain combines TRBV5-6 with TRBJ1-1, with D possibly being TRBD1 (6 bases). This CDR3 has 16 residues. The ends were cut back, 2 bases at V and 6 bases at J, with 20 bases in the middle. Germline-derived CDR1 and CDR2 are SGHDT and YYEEEE. The CDR3: CASSLWGGGSWAEAFF. CDR3 bases: TGTGCCAGCAGCTTATGGGGTGGGGGCTCGTGGGCTGAAGCTTTCTTT.

This clone is a singleton in its sample. The chain employs TRBV29-1 and TRBJ2-2; no clear D gene. Germline lookup yields CDR1 SQVTM and CDR2 ANQGSEA. Trimming took off 7 bases at V and 8 bases at J, with 8 bases between the two ends. The CDR3 totals 10 residues. The CDR3 protein is CSAFEGELFF. CDR3 in DNA: TGCAGCGCCTTCGAGGGGGAGCTGTTTTTT.

This sequence joins TRBV6-5 and TRBJ1-5; TRBD1 agrees at 8 bases. This CDR3 has 15 residues. Trimming took 3 bases from V and 0 from J; bases not matched to a gene: 1. Germline assignment: CDR1 MNHEY and CDR2 SVGAGI. CDR3 DNA sequence: TGTGCCAGCAGTTATACAGGGGGTAGCAATCAGCCCCAGCATTTT. Encoded protein: CASSYTGGSNQPQHF.

V gene TRBV7-6 combines with J gene TRBJ1-2; 8 nucleotides line up with TRBD1. The CDR3 spans 15 residues. V gave up 2 bases and J gave up 7 bases; unmatched junction bases: 9. Germline V lookup: CDR1 SGHVS, CDR2 FNYEAQ. Here the CDR3 reads CASSLRQGQLGGYTF. The CDR3 DNA reads TGTGCCAGCAGCTTACGACAGGGGCAACTGGGTGGCTACACCTTC.

The chain links TRBV19 to TRBJ1-1, with 8 bases matching TRBD1. Germline V gene lookup returns CDR1 LNHDA and CDR2 SQIVND (reference sequence). This CDR3 has 14 residues. V lost 5 bases to trimming and J lost 1 base; unmatched junction nucleotides: 3. This chain's CDR3 is CASSEDRANTEAFF. The CDR3 nucleotides are TGTGCCAGTAGTGAGGACAGGGCGAACACTGAAGCTTTCTTT.

This sequence joins TRBV9 and TRBJ1-2; 8 bases line up with TRBD1. Trimming removed 5 bases from V and 8 bases from J; junction bases left unmatched: 5. Germline loops: CDR1 SGDLS, CDR2 YYNGEE. The CDR3 has 12 amino acids. CDR3 amino acids: CASRGQAVGYTF. The CDR3 DNA sequence: TGTGCCAGCAGGGGACAGGCTGTAGGCTACACCTTC.

The CDR3 DNA is TGTGCCAGCACCCTTCATGGAGGGGGCAATCAGCCCCAGCATTTT. As protein: CASTLHGGGNQPQHF. The chain employs TRBV27 and TRBJ1-5; D is possibly TRBD1 (5 bases). CDR1 is MNHEY and CDR2 is SMNVEV in the germline V gene (reference sequence). The V end lost 7 bases, the J end lost 2 bases, and 15 bases lay between the germline ends. The CDR3 extends over 15 amino acids.

The chain links TRBV4-1 to TRBJ2-7; D might be TRBD1 (6 bases). This CDR3 spans 14 amino acids. The V end was cut by 1 base, the J end by 3 bases, with 10 bases between. Germline CDR1 reads MGHRA; CDR2 reads YSYEKL. CDR3 nucleotide sequence: TGCGCCAGCAGCCAAGCAGGGGCCTACTACGAGCAGTACTTC. Translation gives CASSQAGAYYEQYF.

Here the CDR3 reads CASTPRTGLGYGYTF. CDR3 DNA sequence: TGTGCCAGCACCCCAAGGACAGGGTTGGGCTATGGCTACACCTTC. The chain links TRBV28 to TRBJ1-2; 8 bases line up with TRBD1. The junction had 11 bases not matched to a gene; V was cut back by 7 bases and J by 4 bases. This CDR3 is 15 amino acids long. Germline CDR1 MDHEN, CDR2 SYDVKM.

On this clone itself: The sample carries other DNA sequences with the same CDR3. The chain carries TRBV4-1 and TRBJ1-2; 8 positions agree with TRBD1. The V gene's germline CDR1 is MGHRA and CDR2 YSYEKL. This CDR3 spans 15 amino acids. The junction had 8 bases not matched to a gene; V was cut back by 3 bases and J by 5 bases. CDR3 in amino acids: CASSQVQGAGYGYTF. The CDR3 DNA follows: TGCGCCAGCAGCCAGGTCCAGGGGGCAGGGTATGGCTACACCTTC.

The chain links TRBV29-1 to TRBJ2-7, with TRBD1 matching over 7 bases. This CDR3 region has 13 residues. Trimming at V came to 8 bases and at J to 7 bases, leaving 14 bases not matched to a gene. Germline V gene sequence: CDR1 SQVTM, CDR2 ANQGSEA. The CDR3 bases are TGCAGCCCTGTCGGGGACAGTCGTGCGGAGCAGTACTTC. This gives the protein CSPVGDSRAEQYF.

V and J are TRBV6-6 and TRBJ1-1, with D perhaps matching TRBD1 (6 bases). This CDR3 region has 13 residues. Per germline, CDR1 MNHNY and CDR2 SVGAGI (reference sequence). The V and J ends lost 10 bases and 0 bases respectively, with 12 bases between them. CDR3 bases: TGTGCCATGAAGGGGGTCATGAACACTGAAGCTTTCTTT. Translated, it gives CAMKGVMNTEAFF.

The table lists this clone with a count of one. The sample contains more than one DNA sequence encoding this CDR3. The chain joins TRBV5-1 to TRBJ1-6; D unclear. Germline assignment: CDR1 SGHRS and CDR2 YFSETQ. Trimming took off 0 bases at V and 7 bases at J, with 5 bases between the two ends. The CDR3 totals 13 residues. The DNA for the CDR3 is TGCGCCAGCAGCTTGGACTCAAATTCACCCCTCCACTTT. Protein: CASSLDSNSPLHF.

This sequence joins TRBV4-3 and TRBJ1-3, with D unclear. Per germline, CDR1 LGHNA and CDR2 YSLEER. CDR3 length: 14 residues. Trimming pared 7 bases from V and 0 bases from J, leaving 10 bases between. CDR3 coding DNA: TGCGCCAGCAACAGTGAGATCTCTGGAAACACCATATATTTT. Translation: CASNSEISGNTIYF.

The J gene is TRBJ1-3, the V gene TRBV4-1, with TRBD1 matching 7 bases. Germline values: CDR1 MGHRA, CDR2 YSYEKL. J was trimmed by 0 bases and V by 4 bases; bases with no gene match: 9. The CDR3 contains 17 residues. For the CDR3, the DNA is TGCGCCAGCAGCCGAAGCCCGGGACAGTTCTCTGGAAACACCATATATTTT. Translating gives CASSRSPGQFSGNTIYF.

This clone was picked up one time. This chain links TRBV7-9 with TRBJ1-1, with a possible D match to TRBD1 (5 bases). CDR3 length: 15 residues. Germline V CDR1 and CDR2: SEHNR, FQNEAQ (reference sequence). V lost 3 bases and J 0 bases, leaving 11 bases between the germline ends. The CDR3 nucleotides read TGTGCCAGCAGCTTTGGGGGACTCCTGAACACTGAAGCTTTCTTT. As protein: CASSFGGLLNTEAFF.

This clone is a singleton in its sample. The chain employs TRBV4-3 and TRBJ2-7, with D possibly being TRBD1 (5 bases). This CDR3 region has 15 residues. The germline V gene encodes CDR1 LGHNA and CDR2 YSLEER. Deletions cut 0 bases from V and 2 bases from J, with 11 bases between. In DNA form, the CDR3 reads TGCGCCAGCAGCCAAGACTATCGCAGGGCCTACGAGCAGTACTTC. This codes for CASSQDYRRAYEQYF.

The chain employs TRBV19 and TRBJ1-2; 7 bases are shared with TRBD1. Losses at the gene ends were 7 bases for V and 8 bases for J; bases not matched to a gene: 13. Germline V CDR1 and CDR2: LNHDA, SQIVND (reference sequence). CDR3 length: 14 residues. CDR3 in amino acids: CASNSGGRTSGYTF. The CDR3 DNA reads as TGTGCCAGTAACTCAGGGGGACGGACCTCCGGCTACACCTTC.

The chain combines TRBV3-1 (or the pseudogene TRBV3-2) with TRBJ1-6; D is perhaps TRBD1 (6 bases). This CDR3 contains 16 residues. Looked up from germline, CDR1 is LGHDT and CDR2 is YNNKEL (reference sequence). Trimming left V 4 bases short and J 7 bases short, with 17 bases between. DNA for the CDR3: TGTGCCAGCAGCCCGACGTTCGACAGGAAAAATTCACCCCTCCACTTT. It is translated as CASSPTFDRKNSPLHF.